This T cell receptor (beta chain) stems from a study of T cells in Graves' hyperthyroidism and ophthalmopathy. There were TCR beta CDR3 regions amplified from RNA transcripts. First-round RT-PCR of the TCR CDR3 relied on the HTBI primer set. TCRdb processed the multiplex PCR reads anew with MiXCR; each CDR3 protein has one entry. The data hold some 500,000 distinct CDR3 sequences, with under 15% observed a single time. Lactation, pregnancy, other autoimmune disease or uncontrolled infection excluded patients. Each diagnosis drew on symptoms, thyroxine, TRAb, thyroid ultrasound and orbital computed tomography findings. The table lists this clonotype with a few counts. Germline values: CDR1 LNHDA, CDR2 SQIVND (reference sequence). CDR3 size: 14 residues. V lost 6 bases, J lost 6 bases, and 0 bases stayed unmatched.

This chain joins TRBV19 and TRBJ2-1; 15 nucleotides match TRBD2. The clonotype originates from a woman younger than 35 with Graves' hyperthyroidism. Sequences were obtained from blood. In DNA, the CDR3 is TGTGCCAGTAGGGGACTAGCGGGAGGCAATGAGCAGTTCTTC. It specifies CASRGLAGGNEQFF. The full variable domain, with the rest looked up from reference TRBV19 and TRBJ2-1, is DGGITQSPKYLFRKEGQNVTLSCEQNLNHDAMYWYRQDPGQGLRLIYYSQIVNDFQKGDIAEGYSVSREKKESFPLTVTSAQKNPTAFYLCASRGLAGGNEQFFGPGTRLTVL.